This T cell receptor beta chain is from a study of blood T cell repertoires in COVID-19. Sequenced by immunoSEQ multiplex PCR; TCRdb stores in-frame clones only, minus some. The sample includes a few hundred thousand clones, 88% of them seen just once. The CDR3 has 14 residues. Trimming at V came to 5 bases and at J to 1 base, leaving 4 bases not matched to a gene. Germline V gene data show CDR1 as SGHNT and CDR2 as YYREEE (reference sequence). The sequenced material came from PBMCs or T cells enriched from blood (not recorded which). The TCR originated in a young woman who had recovered from COVID-19. The chain links TRBV5-4 to TRBJ1-1; the match to TRBD1 covers 8 bases. CDR3 amino acids: CASRRQGQNTEAFF. The CDR3 region has the DNA TGTGCCAGCAGGAGACAGGGGCAGAACACTGAAGCTTTCTTT.